Below are 19 T cell receptor beta chains sequenced from a single sample in a study of CD8+ T cells in alopecia areata. The authors extracted RNA and reverse transcribed it into cDNA as the sequencing template. Assay used: immunoSEQ multiplex PCR; TCRdb lists only in-frame clones, some missing. This sample has some 200,000 clones; more than 55% occur once, and the top ten carry 4.9%. What was sequenced was CD8+ T cells sorted from blood. These receptors were obtained from a human donor in good health.

The CDR3 loop reads CASSFLNSYGYTF. DNA for the CDR3: TGTGCCAGCAGTTTTCTTAATTCCTATGGCTACACCTTC. This rearrangement joins TRBV27 to TRBJ1-2, with D unclear. CDR3 size: 13 residues. The ends were cut back, 3 bases at V and 4 bases at J, with 9 bases in the middle. The germline V gene has CDR1 MNHEY and CDR2 SMNVEV (reference sequence).

This sequence joins TRBV7-6 and TRBJ1-3; the D is unclear. CDR1 and CDR2 (germline): SGHVS, FNYEAQ. The CDR3 totals 14 residues. V was cut by 8 bases and J by 4 bases, with 15 bases left in between. CDR3: CASQDGFAGNTIYF. CDR3 sequence (DNA): TGTGCCAGCCAGGACGGCTTCGCGGGAAACACCATATATTTT.

As concerns this clone: Other DNA sequences in this sample translate to the same CDR3. The rearrangement joins TRBV5-1 to TRBJ1-5, with D hard to call. The CDR3 runs 15 residues. Germline V CDR1 and CDR2: SGHRS, YFSETQ. The V gene lost 0 bases and the J gene lost 0 bases, with 7 bases spanning the gap. This CDR3 is CASSLAGNSNQPQHF. CDR3 sequence (DNA): TGCGCCAGCAGCTTGGCAGGCAATAGCAATCAGCCCCAGCATTTT.

The chain carries TRBV9 and TRBJ1-2; no definite D call. Trimming left V 0 bases short and J 7 bases short, with 10 bases between. Germline loops: CDR1 SGDLS, CDR2 YYNGEE. The CDR3 covers 13 residues. For the CDR3, the DNA is TGTGCCAGCAGCGTAGGAGGGAGTAGTGGCTACACCTTC. The encoded protein is CASSVGGSSGYTF.

The chain has TRBV30 and TRBJ1-1, with no clear D. The V and J ends lost 5 bases and 5 bases respectively, with 9 bases between them. The germline gives CDR1 GTSNPN, CDR2 SVGIG (reference sequence). The CDR3 covers 11 residues. CDR3 residues: CAWGVGTEAFF. The CDR3 nucleotides are TGTGCCTGGGGCGTGGGGACTGAAGCTTTCTTT.

This chain links TRBV7-8 with TRBJ2-3, with 7 bases matching TRBD1. In germline, CDR1 is SGHVS, CDR2 FQNEAQ. With 5 bases clipped from V and 0 bases from J, the junction kept 5 bases outside the gene matches. There are 15 residues in the CDR3. The CDR3 region is CASSLRDRSTDTQYF. The DNA for the CDR3 is TGTGCCAGCAGCCTACGGGACAGAAGCACAGATACGCAGTATTTT.

The rearrangement uses TRBV5-1 and TRBJ2-5; D may be TRBD2 (5 bases). Trimming took 3 bases from V and 1 from J, leaving 16 bases between them. CDR3 length equals 16 residues. Looked up from germline, CDR1 is SGHRS and CDR2 is YFSETQ. The CDR3, as DNA: TGCGCCAGCAGCTCGCTAGGAGCGGAGCCCCAAGAGACCCAGTACTTC. Encoded protein: CASSSLGAEPQETQYF.

The chain uses TRBV30 and TRBJ1-5, with D unclear. V was pared by 0 bases and J by 5 bases, with 8 bases between. The CDR3 totals 13 residues. Germline V lookup: CDR1 GTSNPN, CDR2 SVGIG (reference sequence). In DNA, the CDR3 is TGTGCCTGGAGTGTTGGCGGGGATCAGCCCCAGCATTTT. Translated, it gives CAWSVGGDQPQHF. Full variable domain (outside the CDR3, taken from reference TRBV30 and TRBJ1-5): SQTIHQWPATLVQPVGSPLSLECTVEGTSNPNLYWYRQAAGRGLQLLFYSVGIGQISSEVPQNLSASRPQDRQFILSSKKLLLSDSGFYLCAWSVGGDQPQHFGDGTRLSIL.

CDR3 DNA: TGTGCCAGCAGTTACTCCCCAGGGAACACTGAAGCTTTCTTT. It translates to CASSYSPGNTEAFF. The chain employs TRBV6-5 and TRBJ1-1, with D hard to call. The CDR3 loop spans 14 amino acids. CDR1 is MNHEY and CDR2 is SVGAGI in the germline V gene. Trimming took 0 bases from V and 1 from J, leaving 6 bases between them.

J is TRBJ2-7 and V is TRBV6-5; D is unclear. Germline values: CDR1 MNHEY, CDR2 SVGAGI. Trimming shortened V by 0 bases and J by 4 bases, and 7 bases separated the two germline ends. The CDR3 runs 13 residues. The CDR3 DNA reads TGTGCCAGCAGTTACTCAGGCAAATACGAGCAGTACTTC. Amino acids: CASSYSGKYEQYF.

The chain recombines TRBV27 with TRBJ1-2; TRBD1 is a possible D gene (5 bases). CDR1 and CDR2 (germline): MNHEY, SMNVEV (reference sequence). The CDR3 sequence is 15 residues long. V lost 3 bases and J lost 3, with 14 bases in between. For the CDR3, the DNA is TGTGCCAGCAGTTTTCGCCCAAGGGACTACTATGGCTACACCTTC. This sequence encodes CASSFRPRDYYGYTF.

The CDR3 DNA is TGCGCCAGCAGCGGCGCCCGTGGGACAGCGCTAAGGCCCCAGCATTTT. Its protein product is CASSGARGTALRPQHF. J is TRBJ1-5 and V is TRBV5-1; 7 nucleotides agree with TRBD1. CDR3 length: 16 amino acids. Looked up from germline, CDR1 is SGHRS and CDR2 is YFSETQ. The V and J ends lost 4 bases and 9 bases, in that order; junction bases with no gene match: 16. The full variable domain, completed using reference TRBV5-1 and TRBJ1-5, is KAGVTQTPRYLIKTRGQQVTLSCSPISGHRSVSWYQQTPGQGLQFLFEYFSETQRNKGNFPGRFSGRQFSNSRSEMNVSTLELGDSALYLCASSGARGTALRPQHFGDGTRLSIL.

This clone was picked up a small number of times. The genes are TRBV7-9 and TRBJ2-3, with D uncertain. Germline V lookup: CDR1 SEHNR, CDR2 FQNEAQ (reference sequence). Between the trimmed V and J ends, which lost 5 bases and 4 bases, there was a span of 13 bases. There are 14 residues in the CDR3. CDR3 protein: CASSPSPSADTQYF. The CDR3 DNA is TGTGCCAGCAGCCCCAGCCCTTCAGCAGATACGCAGTATTTT. Filled out from reference TRBV7-9 and TRBJ2-3, the complete variable domain reads DTGVSQNPRHKITKRGQNVTFRCDPISEHNRLYWYRQTLGQGPEFLTYFQNEAQLEKSRLLSDRFSAERPKGSFSTLEIQRTEQGDSAMYLCASSPSPSADTQYFGPGTRLTVL.

This clone has more than one count but fewer than ten. V usage is TRBV7-9 and J usage is TRBJ2-1; D is perhaps TRBD2 (5 bases). From germline, CDR1 is SEHNR and CDR2 FQNEAQ (reference sequence). The CDR3 extends over 13 amino acids. V was trimmed by 5 bases and J by 5 bases, leaving 10 bases between them. The CDR3 DNA sequence: TGTGCCAGCAGCCGGGATCAGCACAATGAGCAGTTCTTC. The encoded protein is CASSRDQHNEQFF.

A few counts support this clone. The chain employs TRBV5-6 and TRBJ2-7; D might be TRBD1 or TRBD2, each matching 5 bases. The CDR3 covers 14 residues. The germline V gene has CDR1 SGHDT and CDR2 YYEEEE. Between the trimmed V and J ends, which lost 3 bases and 1 base, there was a span of 11 bases. The CDR3 loop is CASSSPGRSYEQYF. Here the CDR3 DNA reads TGTGCCAGCAGCTCTCCGGGACGGTCCTACGAGCAGTACTTC.

In this sample, this clone turned up a few times. The V gene is TRBV5-1, the J gene TRBJ2-6; no clear D. V was clipped by 0 bases and J by 6 bases, with 13 bases between them. CDR3 size: 16 residues. Per germline, CDR1 SGHRS and CDR2 YFSETQ. In DNA form, the CDR3 reads TGCGCCAGCAGCTTGGGGGTCCTACGGATGGCCAACGTCCTGACTTTC. Translating gives CASSLGVLRMANVLTF.

A few counts support this clone. V gene TRBV7-9 combines with J gene TRBJ1-2; D is undetermined. The CDR3 contains 13 residues. V lost 4 bases, J lost 3 bases, and 9 bases lay in between. Germline V CDR1 and CDR2: SEHNR, FQNEAQ (reference sequence). CDR3 nucleotide sequence: TGTGCCAGCAGCTCAGACCGGGACTATGGCTACACCTTC. It translates to CASSSDRDYGYTF.

A remark on this clone: This CDR3 is also generated by other DNA sequences in the sample. The J gene is TRBJ1-2, the V gene TRBV29-1; no firm D call. The CDR3 runs to 10 residues. Trimming stripped 5 bases from V and 6 bases from J, with 7 bases between. Germline loops: CDR1 SQVTM, CDR2 ANQGSEA. This CDR3 reads CSVPGDGYTF. CDR3 sequence (DNA): TGCAGCGTTCCAGGTGATGGCTACACCTTC.

This clone was seen more than once but under ten times. The chain links TRBV11-2 to TRBJ1-2; 7 bases align to TRBD1. Per the germline V gene, CDR1 is SGHAT and CDR2 is FQNNGV. The CDR3 covers 15 residues. With 0 bases clipped from V and 3 bases from J, the junction kept 4 bases outside the gene matches. CDR3 protein: CASSLEQGPDYGYTF. DNA for the CDR3: TGTGCCAGCAGCTTAGAACAGGGGCCTGACTATGGCTACACCTTC.